The present entry profiles one TCR beta chain with its context. A single count supports this clone. Its antigen specificity is not known. No per-base quality is available; no much larger clone lies one base away. The source of the sample is a study of OX40 agonist ivuxolimab in advanced cancers. Describing the broader study: Ivuxolimab was a fully human IgG2 agonistic monoclonal antibody targeting the costimulatory receptor OX40 (CD134). In the dose-escalation cohort, approximately 83% of patients were male, and the mean age was 60 years with a range of roughly 20 to 79. Patients were allowed to have had prior anti-PD-1, anti-PD-L1 or anti-CTLA-4 therapy, and approximately 39% of the dose-escalation patients had been treated with checkpoint inhibitors. Of the roughly 52 patients in dose escalation, 19 had hepatocellular carcinoma, some 15 had melanoma, 9 had renal cell carcinoma and 9 had head and neck cancer. Three dose-escalation patients achieved partial responses, one with hepatocellular carcinoma and two with cutaneous melanoma. Intravenous ivuxolimab was administered to patients every 2 weeks at six dose levels: 0.01, 0.1, 0.3, 1.5, 3 and 10 mg/kg. The paper reports the monotherapy dose-escalation portion (N = 52 patients) of the phase I ivuxolimab trial. The purpose of peripheral TCRbeta sequencing was to test whether ivuxolimab changed TCR sequence diversity and led to clonal T-cell expansion.

Patients with a history of autoimmune disease or receiving systemic immunosuppression were excluded from the trial. In every dose cohort, peripheral blood was drawn for TCR sequencing at baseline, cycle 4 day 1, and cycle 7 day 1. The samples were taken from a phase I, first-in-human, multicenter, open-label dose-escalation trial of ivuxolimab. Adults with locally advanced or metastatic melanoma, renal cell carcinoma, hepatocellular carcinoma or head and neck squamous cell carcinoma were enrolled in the trial. CD4+ and CD8+ T cells were sorted separately from peripheral blood before TCR sequencing. To sequence the TCRbeta CDR3 region, genomic DNA was isolated from the sorted cells. The immunoSEQ Assay was used for sequencing of TCRbeta CDR3 regions. TCRdb holds this immuneACCESS table with in-frame rearrangements only. Some clones are missing; in checked studies, unresolved V genes explain under half, and the rest has no known cause. The sample yields 65,000 to 90,000 clones; 85% to 90% were counted once. Approximately 0.8% of the sample rests with the top ten.

Overall study results and their limits: Low levels of normalized T-cell clonal expansion were also seen in some patients who did not respond. Antigen specificity was not determined for the clonally expanded peripheral T cells. At doses from 0.1 to 3.0 mg/kg, clonal expansion was seen in both CD4+ and CD8+ blood T cells between baseline and week 6. In the 0.1-3.0 mg/kg groups, partial responders had among the lowest normalized peripheral clonal expansion, particularly in CD8+ T cells. After ivuxolimab, expanded clones were on average more numerous among CD8+ T cells than among CD4+ T cells.

CDR1 and CDR2 are drawn from the germline V gene (reference sequence): LNHNV, YYDKDF. The CDR3, cysteine through phenylalanine, is 15 amino acids long. CDR3 DNA is the only sequence kept; it has 45 bases, read in frame from the first base. Trimming at the junction amounts to 0 bases on V and 2 bases on J, and the germline ends lie 8 bases apart. This clonotype was obtained from an adult with an advanced solid tumor such as melanoma, head and neck, liver or kidney cancer. Here the chain combines TRBV15 and TRBJ1-3; TRBD1 is a possible D gene, resting on 6 matching bases. Sequencing was performed on CD4+ or CD8+ T cells sorted from blood, taken in a trial of the OX40 agonist ivuxolimab. The encoded CDR3 is CATSRDSGAGNTIYF. The DNA reads TGTGCCACCAGCAGAGATTCAGGGGCTGGAAACACCATATATTTT.